This T cell receptor beta chain is drawn from a study of CD8+ T cells in alopecia areata. About the study: The study gave treated patients oral tofacitinib at 5 to 10 mg twice daily.

On this clone itself: The antigen is undetermined.

Whole-study results and caveats: Clonality was higher in lesional than normal scalp, especially in alopecia totalis/universalis.

Reverse transcribed after extraction, RNA yielded cDNA as the sequencing template. The data were produced by immunoSEQ multiplex PCR, yet TCRdb's version contains in-frame clones alone and is incomplete. This table holds 150,000 or so clones, over 45% found once. Deletions cut 0 bases from V and 4 bases from J, with 10 bases between. The CDR3 spans 14 residues. Looked up from germline, CDR1 is SQVTM and CDR2 is ANQGSEA. Sorting from PBMCs produced CD4+ and CD8+ T cells. The V and J genes are TRBV29-1 and TRBJ2-1; no clear D. The sample was CD4+ T cells sorted from blood. The receptor was isolated from a human donor with alopecia areata. Here the CDR3 DNA reads TGCAGCGTTGAAGACGAGGATGCGTACAATGAGCAGTTCTTC. Translating gives CSVEDEDAYNEQFF.